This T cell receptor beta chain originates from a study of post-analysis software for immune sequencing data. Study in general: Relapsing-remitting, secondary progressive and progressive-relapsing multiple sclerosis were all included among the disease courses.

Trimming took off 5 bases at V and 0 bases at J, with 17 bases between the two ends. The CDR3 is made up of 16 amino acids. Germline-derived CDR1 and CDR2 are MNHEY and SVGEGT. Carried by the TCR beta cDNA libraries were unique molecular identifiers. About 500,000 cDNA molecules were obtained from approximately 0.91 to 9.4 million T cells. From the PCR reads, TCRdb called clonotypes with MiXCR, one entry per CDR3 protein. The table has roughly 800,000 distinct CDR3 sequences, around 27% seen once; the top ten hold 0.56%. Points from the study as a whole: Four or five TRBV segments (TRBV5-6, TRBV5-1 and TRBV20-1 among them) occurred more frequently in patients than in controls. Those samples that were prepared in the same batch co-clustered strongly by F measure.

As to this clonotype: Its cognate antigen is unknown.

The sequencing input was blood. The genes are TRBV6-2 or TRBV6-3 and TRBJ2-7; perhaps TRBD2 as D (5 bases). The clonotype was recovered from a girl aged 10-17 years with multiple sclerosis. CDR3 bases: TGTGCCAGCAGTATTGTCAGCGGCAGGAGCTCCTACGAGCAGTACTTC. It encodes CASSIVSGRSSYEQYF.